The clone carrying this TCR beta chain was counted between two and nine times. The sample originates from a study of blood T cells in healthy people across ages. A second PCR of about 7 to 12 cycles used a sample-barcoded 5' primer and a J-beta primer mix. In TCRdb, the 5' RACE reads were re-called with MiXCR into one record per CDR3 protein. The sample records around 990,000 distinct CDR3 sequences, about two fifths being singletons. The CDR3 contains 15 residues. Germline-derived CDR1 and CDR2 are SGHRS and YFSETQ. The J segment lost 4 bases and the V segment lost 0 bases, leaving 3 bases of the junction unmatched.

This sequence was found in a man aged 18 to 29 in good health. This chain joins TRBV5-1 and TRBJ2-2, with 7 bases identical to TRBD1. The sample consisted of blood. The CDR3 DNA sequence: TGCGCCAGCAGCTTGGAGGGGGCTGGCACCGGGGAGCTGTTTTTT. Amino acids: CASSLEGAGTGELFF.